Listed below are T cell receptor beta chains from one sample, sequenced in a study of shared clonotypes between healthy human individuals. Profiling relied on immunoSEQ multiplex PCR, and the TCRdb table lists in-frame clones only, not all of them. Among over 2 million clones, approximately 94% were seen once, and the ten largest hold 0.85% to 1.3%. Specimen: naive CD8+ T cells sorted from blood. All receptors derive from a man between 18 and 29 years old in good health. Both conserved end residues are part of each CDR3. D genes are given only for firm matches. Some rows have no size entry. The others give once, few or many, or a class for an expanded clone.

>NA|TRBJ2-1|NA|TRBV2
TGTGCCAGCAGTGAAAGAGGGGGGGCCTACAATGAGCAGTTCTTC
CASSERGGAYNEQFF
>TRBD2|TRBJ2-7|NA|TRBV6-1
TGTGCCAGCAGCCCCGGGACTAGCGGTCACTACGAGCAGTACTTC
CASSPGTSGHYEQYF
>TRBD1|TRBJ1-2|NA|TRBV30
TGTGCATGGAGGGACCCGGGACAGGCACTTTTTTTC
CAWRDPGQALFF
>NA|TRBJ1-2|NA|TRBV7-9
TGTGCCAGCAGCAAATCGACAGAAGCTAACTATGGCTACACCTTC
CASSKSTEANYGYTF
>NA|TRBJ2-1|once|TRBV27
TGTGCCAGCAGTCCCGCCGGACGCGGCTATGAGCAGTTCTTC
CASSPAGRGYEQFF
>NA|TRBJ2-7|NA|TRBV13
TGTGCCAGCAGCTCAGAGCAGACCGAGCAGTACTTC
CASSSEQTEQYF
>NA|TRBJ1-5|NA|TRBV28
TGTGCCAGCAGTCTAGGGACACTAAGCAATCAGCCCCAGCATTTT
CASSLGTLSNQPQHF
>NA|TRBJ2-7|NA|TRBV4-3
TGCGCCAGCAGCCAAGACCGGGGCTACGAGCAGTACTTC
CASSQDRGYEQYF
>NA|TRBJ2-3|NA|TRBV4-1
TGCGCCAGCAGCCAAGAAGCTTGGTCACAGGGGGGGCCCGATACGCAGTATTTT
CASSQEAWSQGGPDTQYF
>NA|TRBJ1-3|NA|TRBV11-3
TGTGCCAGCAGCTTAGGGCCACACTCTGGAAACACCATATATTTT
CASSLGPHSGNTIYF
>TRBD2|TRBJ2-1|NA|TRBV27
TGTGCCAGCAGTTCCGACGGACTAGCGTACTACAATGAGCAGTTCTTC
CASSSDGLAYYNEQFF
>TRBD1|TRBJ2-1|NA|TRBV10-1
TGCGCCAGCAGTGCGGGGACAGGGGGCTACAATGAGCAGTTCTTC
CASSAGTGGYNEQFF
>NA|TRBJ2-2|NA|TRBV11-2
TGTGCCAGCAGCTTCGGGGCCTACCGCACCGGGGAGCTGTTTTTT
CASSFGAYRTGELFF
>NA|TRBJ1-4|NA|TRBV4-3
TGCGCCAGCAGCCGTATAGGGTTCACTAATGAAAAACTGTTTTTT
CASSRIGFTNEKLFF
>NA|TRBJ2-7|NA|TRBV4-1
TGCGCCAGCAGCCAAACCCCTCCCGGGGCCGCCTACGAGCAGTACTTC
CASSQTPPGAAYEQYF
>NA|TRBJ1-2|NA|TRBV9
TGTGCCAGCAGCGTAGGCAGGACAGACGGCTACACCTTC
CASSVGRTDGYTF
>TRBD1|TRBJ2-1|NA|TRBV15
TGTGCCACCAGCAGGGGACAGGGGGCTCCCTACAATGAGCAGTTCTTC
CATSRGQGAPYNEQFF
>NA|TRBJ2-1|NA|TRBV5-1
TGCGCCAGCAGCTTGGCCACGGGGCCTTCATACAATGAGCAGTTCTTC
CASSLATGPSYNEQFF
>NA|TRBJ2-7|NA|TRBV2
TGTGCCAGCAGCCCCAGACCCCTCTACGAGCAGTACTTC
CASSPRPLYEQYF
>NA|TRBJ2-1|NA|TRBV6-1
TGTGCCAGCAGTGAAGAGTGGTACAATGAGCAGTTCTTC
CASSEEWYNEQFF
>TRBD1|TRBJ1-6|NA|TRBV7-9
TGTGCCAGCAGCTTATCCGGGACAGGGAATTCACCCCTCCACTTT
CASSLSGTGNSPLHF
>TRBD2|TRBJ2-7|NA|TRBV5-1
TGCGCCAGCAGTTTCGGAACTAGCGGGAGGCCCTACGAGCAGTACTTC
CASSFGTSGRPYEQYF
>TRBD1|TRBJ2-3|NA|TRBV13
TGTGCCAGCAGCGCACCCGGGACAGGAGTGACAGATACGCAGTATTTT
CASSAPGTGVTDTQYF
>NA|TRBJ2-7|NA|TRBV6-5
TGTGCCAGCAGTTACGCGGCATCCTTCACGCGGGAGCAGTACTTC
CASSYAASFTREQYF
>TRBD1|TRBJ2-7|NA|TRBV7-2
TGTGCCAGCAGCTATACGGGACAGGGGTACGAGCAGTACTTC
CASSYTGQGYEQYF
>TRBD2|TRBJ2-5|NA|TRBV2
TGTGCCAGCAAGAGGGCTAGCGGGAGGACCCAAGAGACCCAGTACTTC
CASKRASGRTQETQYF
>TRBD1|TRBJ2-5|NA|TRBV28
TGTGCCAGCAGTTGGACAGGGGGCATCGAGACCCAGTACTTC
CASSWTGGIETQYF
>NA|TRBJ1-2|NA|TRBV4-3
TGCGCCAGCAGCCAAGACCAGCCCGGCGACGGCTATGGCTACACCTTC
CASSQDQPGDGYGYTF
>TRBD1|TRBJ1-2|once|TRBV15
TGTGCCACCAGCAGTGGGGGACAGGGGTTTTATGGCTACACCTTC
CATSSGGQGFYGYTF
>NA|TRBJ2-1|NA|TRBV6-6
TGTGCCAGCACCTTTTTGGTAGCGAATGAGCAGTTCTTC
CASTFLVANEQFF
>NA|TRBJ2-7|once|TRBV7-9
TGTGCCAGCAGCTCGATTAGTAGGACCGAGCAGTACTTC
CASSSISRTEQYF
>TRBD2|TRBJ2-7|NA|TRBV4-2
TGTGCCAGCAGCCAAGTATGGACTAGTAATGAGCAGTACTTC
CASSQVWTSNEQYF
>NA|TRBJ2-7|NA|TRBV6-6
TGTGCCAGCAGTACCGAGCCCTACGAGCAGTACTTC
CASSTEPYEQYF
>NA|TRBJ2-1|NA|TRBV5-1
TGCGCCAGCAGCTCGCCCCCCTCGGGGTTGGGGGGCAATGAGCAGTTCTTC
CASSSPPSGLGGNEQFF
>NA|TRBJ2-3|NA|TRBV11-2
TGTGCCAGCAGCTTGGGCCCGGGACTCGATACGCAGTATTTT
CASSLGPGLDTQYF
>TRBD2|TRBJ2-1|NA|TRBV14
TGTGCCAGCAGCCATCCCTCTCCCGGGGGGGCTGCCTACAATGAGCAGTTCTTC
CASSHPSPGGAAYNEQFF